This entry describes one T cell receptor beta chain. V was shortened by 3 bases and J by 0 bases, with 5 bases between the two germline ends. The CDR3 extends over 13 amino acids. Germline loops: CDR1 SGHNT, CDR2 YENEEA. The assay was immunoSEQ multiplex PCR, and TCRdb's table has in-frame clones only and misses some. This sample has some 130,000 clones, with about 95% found just once. This specimen belongs to a study of control samples from healthy donors and cancer patients. The sequence was obtained from a man aged 25 to 40 in good health. The chain joins TRBV11-3 to TRBJ1-1; D is ambiguous. Sequenced material: blood. The CDR3 reads CASSFWVNTEAFF. The CDR3 nucleotides are TGTGCCAGCAGCTTTTGGGTGAACACTGAAGCTTTCTTT.